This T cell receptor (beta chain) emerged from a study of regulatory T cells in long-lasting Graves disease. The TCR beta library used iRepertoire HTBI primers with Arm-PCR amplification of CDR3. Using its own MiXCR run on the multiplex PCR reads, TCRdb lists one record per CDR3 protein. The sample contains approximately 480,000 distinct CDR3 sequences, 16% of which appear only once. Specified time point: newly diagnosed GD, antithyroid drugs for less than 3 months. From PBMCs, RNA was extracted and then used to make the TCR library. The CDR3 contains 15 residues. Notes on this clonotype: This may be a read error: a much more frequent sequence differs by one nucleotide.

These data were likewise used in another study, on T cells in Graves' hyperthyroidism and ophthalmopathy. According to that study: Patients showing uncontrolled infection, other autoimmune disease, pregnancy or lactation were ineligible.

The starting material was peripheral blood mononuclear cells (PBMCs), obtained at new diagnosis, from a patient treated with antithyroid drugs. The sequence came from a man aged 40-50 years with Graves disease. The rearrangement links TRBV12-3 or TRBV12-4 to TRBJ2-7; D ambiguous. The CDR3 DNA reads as TGTGCCAGCAGCACTCCAGGAATTATCTCCCACGAGCAGTACTTC. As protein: CASSTPGIISHEQYF.